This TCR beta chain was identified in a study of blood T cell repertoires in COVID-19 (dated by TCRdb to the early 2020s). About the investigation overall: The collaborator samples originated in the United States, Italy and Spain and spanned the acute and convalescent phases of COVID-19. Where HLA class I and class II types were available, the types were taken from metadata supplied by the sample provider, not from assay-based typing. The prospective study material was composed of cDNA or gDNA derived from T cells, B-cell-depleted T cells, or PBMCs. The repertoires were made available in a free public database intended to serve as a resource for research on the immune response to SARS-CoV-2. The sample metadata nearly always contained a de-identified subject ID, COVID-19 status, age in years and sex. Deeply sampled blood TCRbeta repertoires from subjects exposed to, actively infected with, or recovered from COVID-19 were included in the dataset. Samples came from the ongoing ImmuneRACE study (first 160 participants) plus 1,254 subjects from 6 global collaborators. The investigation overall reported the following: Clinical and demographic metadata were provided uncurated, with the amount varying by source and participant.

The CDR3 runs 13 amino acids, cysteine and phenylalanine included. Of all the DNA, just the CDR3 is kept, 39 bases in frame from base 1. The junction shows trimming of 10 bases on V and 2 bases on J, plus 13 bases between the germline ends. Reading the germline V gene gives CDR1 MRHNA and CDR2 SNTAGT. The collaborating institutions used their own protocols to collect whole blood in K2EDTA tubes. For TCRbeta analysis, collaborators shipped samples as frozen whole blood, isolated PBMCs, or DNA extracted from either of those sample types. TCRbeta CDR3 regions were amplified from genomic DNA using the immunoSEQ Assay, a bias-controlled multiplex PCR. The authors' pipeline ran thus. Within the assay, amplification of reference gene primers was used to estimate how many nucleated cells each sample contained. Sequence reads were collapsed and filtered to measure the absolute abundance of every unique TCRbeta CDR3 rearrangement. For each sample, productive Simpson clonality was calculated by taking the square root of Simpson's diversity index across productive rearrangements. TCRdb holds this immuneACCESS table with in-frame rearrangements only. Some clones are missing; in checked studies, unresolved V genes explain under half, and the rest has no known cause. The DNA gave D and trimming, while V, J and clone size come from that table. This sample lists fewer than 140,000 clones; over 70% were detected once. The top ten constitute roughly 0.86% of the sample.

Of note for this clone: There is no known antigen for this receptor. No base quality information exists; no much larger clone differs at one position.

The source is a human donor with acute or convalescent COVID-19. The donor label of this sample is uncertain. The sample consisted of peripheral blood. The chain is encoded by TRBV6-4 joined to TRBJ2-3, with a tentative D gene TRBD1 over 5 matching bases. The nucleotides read TGTGCCACTTCCCCAGGGTACACAGATACGCAGTATTTT. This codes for CATSPGYTDTQYF.